The rows below give T cell receptor beta chains drawn from one sample of a study of T cell repertoires in cytomegalovirus infection. Each CDR3 protein gets one entry after TCRdb re-called the reads with MiXCR. Counted here are approximately 190,000 distinct CDR3 sequences, 7.5% to 10% occurring once; the ten biggest clones make up about 4.6%. Sequencing used PBMCs. These receptors were taken from a human donor in good health (CMV status not recorded). Some clones in this sample may be carry-over from other donors' samples. Both conserved end residues are part of each CDR3. Fields, in order: J gene, D gene, clone size, V gene, CDR3 DNA, CDR3 protein. A D gene is named only where the DNA matches it firmly. Clone size is shown for a subset of rows, as once, few, many or a class of expanded clone.

J gene: TRBJ1-5; D gene: -; clone size: -; V gene: TRBV28; CDR3 DNA: TGTGCCAGCAGTGCCCATCAGTATCAGCCCCAGCATTTT; CDR3 protein: CASSAHQYQPQHF
J gene: TRBJ1-2; D gene: TRBD1; clone size: many; V gene: TRBV11-2; CDR3 DNA: TGTGCCAGCAGGACGACAGGGGGCGATGGCTACACCTTC; CDR3 protein: CASRTTGGDGYTF
J gene: TRBJ1-3; D gene: TRBD1; clone size: many; V gene: TRBV20-1; CDR3 DNA: TGCAGTGCGGGGACAGAAGGAAACACCATATATTTT; CDR3 protein: CSAGTEGNTIYF
J gene: TRBJ2-4; D gene: -; clone size: -; V gene: TRBV11-1; CDR3 DNA: TGTGCCAGCAGCTTAGGAGGGAGGATGAACATTCAGTACTTC; CDR3 protein: CASSLGGRMNIQYF
J gene: TRBJ2-5; D gene: -; clone size: many; V gene: TRBV25-1; CDR3 DNA: TGTGCCAGCAGTGAGGAGACCCAGTACTTC; CDR3 protein: CASSEETQYF
J gene: TRBJ2-5; D gene: -; clone size: many; V gene: TRBV10-2; CDR3 DNA: TGCGCCAGCTCCTTTAGGCGGGACAGTTGGAAAGAGACCCAGTACTTC; CDR3 protein: CASSFRRDSWKETQYF
J gene: TRBJ1-6; D gene: -; clone size: -; V gene: TRBV24-1; CDR3 DNA: TGTGCCACCAGTGCTGAGGATCGTTCACCCCTCCACTTT; CDR3 protein: CATSAEDRSPLHF
J gene: TRBJ1-5; D gene: -; clone size: few; V gene: TRBV7-6; CDR3 DNA: TGTGCCAGCAGCTCCAAGGGGGGACCGAATCAGCCCCAGCATTTT; CDR3 protein: CASSSKGGPNQPQHF
J gene: TRBJ2-7; D gene: TRBD2; clone size: -; V gene: TRBV5-4; CDR3 DNA: TGTGCCAGCAGCTTGGGACTAGCGGGAGAAATCTACGAGCAGTACTTC; CDR3 protein: CASSLGLAGEIYEQYF
J gene: TRBJ2-3; D gene: -; clone size: many; V gene: TRBV7-2; CDR3 DNA: TGTGCCAGCAGCCCGCGGGGACAGCGATTCACAGATACGCAGTATTTT; CDR3 protein: CASSPRGQRFTDTQYF
J gene: TRBJ1-1; D gene: -; clone size: -; V gene: TRBV6-2/TRBV6-3; CDR3 DNA: TGTGCCAGCAACGAGCCGAACACTGAAGCTTTCTTT; CDR3 protein: CASNEPNTEAFF
J gene: TRBJ2-3; D gene: -; clone size: -; V gene: TRBV25-1; CDR3 DNA: TGTGCCAGCAGTGAATTCGGCACAGATACGCAGTATTTT; CDR3 protein: CASSEFGTDTQYF
J gene: TRBJ2-5; D gene: -; clone size: many; V gene: TRBV7-9; CDR3 DNA: TGTGCCAGCAGCTTCCTCTCTCAAGAGACCCAGTACTTC; CDR3 protein: CASSFLSQETQYF